Detailed here is one TCR beta chain. As yet, its antigen is unknown. This specimen comes from a study of T cell repertoires in cytomegalovirus infection. Study-wide background: An indication of both CMV infection and matching HLA type came from public TCR beta signatures.

TCRdb ran MiXCR on the reads and lists one entry per CDR3 protein. Of 150,000 to 160,000 distinct CDR3 sequences listed, about 25% are singletons. Study results and caveats: Totalled public TCR beta family frequency picked out people who carried CMV plus the relevant HLA. Dominant in the ex vivo response were TCR beta clonotypes restricted by HLA-C and specific for CMV.

The V gene lost 1 base and the J gene lost 2 bases, with 7 bases spanning the gap. Per the germline V gene, CDR1 is MNHEY and CDR2 is SVGAGI. This CDR3 has 14 residues. The chain joins TRBV6-5 to TRBJ2-3; D perhaps matches TRBD2 (5 bases). The clonotype originates from a human donor in good health (CMV status not recorded). Some clones in this sample may be carry-over from other donors' samples. The sample taken for sequencing was PBMCs. CDR3 loop: CASSYLRDTDTQYF. The CDR3 nucleotides read TGTGCCAGCAGTTACTTACGGGACACAGATACGCAGTATTTT.